This T cell receptor (beta chain) was documented in a study of shared T cell receptors in the human thymus. Here immunoSEQ multiplex PCR was the method, and the copy in TCRdb shows in-frame clones only, minus some. The data hold 600,000 to 900,000 clones, with 70% to 90% observed a single time. In germline, CDR1 is SGHDT, CDR2 YYEEEE. Germline trimming cut 0 bases from V and 5 bases from J; bases unmatched to any gene: 7. There are 16 residues in the CDR3. These same records also appear under a second study, on human thymus T cells. As reported in that work: Resected material from corrective heart surgery provided the thymus tissue analysed.

Material for sequencing was thymocytes. J is TRBJ2-5 and V is TRBV5-6; TRBD2 aligns across 10 bases. The clonotype comes from a girl under three years old with a congenital heart defect. CDR3 amino acids: CASSLDPSGGAETQYF. Written as DNA, the CDR3 is TGTGCCAGCAGCTTGGATCCCAGCGGGGGGGCGGAGACCCAGTACTTC.